This T cell receptor (beta chain) was found in a study of radiotherapy plus CTLA-4 blockade in lung cancer. Overall study: In 18% of patients, objective responses were seen; around 34% had disease control. Overall study results and limits: Early clonal dynamics of blood T cells, together with interferon-beta, were reported as the best response predictor. After radiotherapy and ipilimumab, tumor-derived clones expanded in peripheral blood.

The CDR3 loop spans 17 amino acids. Germline V CDR1 and CDR2: MGHRA, YSYEKL. V was shortened by 1 base and J by 3 bases, with 18 bases between the two germline ends. Treatment of patients with chemo-refractory metastatic non-small-cell lung cancer consisted of focal radiation plus CTLA-4 blockade with ipilimumab. Profiled with immunoSEQ multiplex PCR; TCRdb holds only in-frame clones, not every one. The data contain under 15,000 clones, roughly 80% of them singletons. Notes on this clone: The antigen is undetermined.

The rearrangement joins TRBV4-1 to TRBJ2-5; possibly TRBD1 or TRBD2 for D (5 bases each). The sequencing here drew on peripheral blood, taken from a patient treated with radiotherapy plus ipilimumab. The TCR was taken from a human donor with non-small cell lung cancer that progressed on radiotherapy plus ipilimumab. The CDR3 DNA is TGCGCCAGCAGCCAAGGAGGACCCGGGACGGAAGAAGAGACCCAGTACTTC. Translated: CASSQGGPGTEEETQYF.